Listed below are T cell receptor beta chains from one sample, sequenced in a study of cytomegalovirus exposure and HLA in healthy donors. Method: immunoSEQ multiplex PCR; TCRdb's copy keeps in-frame clones and lacks some. Seen here are more than 80,000 clones, approximately 81% observed once, and the top ten hold about 4%. Sequenced sample: PBMCs. These receptors originate from a woman between 40 and 55 years old in good health and CMV-seropositive. Each CDR3 is given without its conserved first and last residue. The size field is filled for only some rows; it gives once, few, many or a size class.

CDR3aa | abundance | len | v_gene
ASSIRREGAYNEQF | few | 14 | TRBV5-1
ASSLVTTLYEQY | NA | 12 | TRBV7-2
AIRRARRSYNEQF | NA | 13 | TRBV6-5
ASRWEGGETGELF | NA | 13 | TRBV6-1
ASSQGFATDTQY | NA | 12 | TRBV19
ASSLRADYTDTQY | NA | 13 | TRBV7-6
ASIRSLGGTEAF | few | 12 | TRBV5-1
ASGTGRGTGELF | NA | 12 | TRBV21-1
ASSLVDRGYEKLF | NA | 13 | TRBV5-6
ASSPHRGYNYGYT | NA | 13 | TRBV7-9
ASNYSRQGDQPQH | once | 13 | TRBV6-5
ASRDSSNEKLF | NA | 11 | TRBV19
ASSMTSGRSYNEQF | NA | 14 | TRBV11-2
ASSFGTGPYTEAF | once | 13 | TRBV5-1
ASRGLGSLYEQF | few | 12 | TRBV6-1